This TCR beta chain was retrieved from a study of blood T cell repertoires in COVID-19. The wider study: Both acute and convalescent COVID-19 samples were obtained from the United States, Italy and Spain. PBMCs, B-cell-depleted T cells, or T cells were the source of the cDNA or gDNA that made up the material.

Germline V lookup: CDR1 KGHDR, CDR2 SFDVKD. Trimming removed 3 bases from V and 0 bases from J, with 11 bases in between. This CDR3 region has 16 residues. This clone was counted a few times. Source study methods: The authors estimated nucleated cell counts from reference gene primer amplification. The data were produced by immunoSEQ multiplex PCR, yet TCRdb's version contains in-frame clones alone and is incomplete. That table furnishes V, J and clone size, whereas the DNA furnished D and trimming. Of more than 130,000 clones listed, approximately 80% are singletons. The chain recombines TRBV24-1 with TRBJ2-1; D remains ambiguous. The receptor was isolated from a woman aged 80 or over in a cohort sampled during active or convalescent COVID-19. The sample taken for sequencing was peripheral blood. CDR3 region: CATSDADKSSYNEQFF. In DNA, the CDR3 is TGTGCCACCAGTGATGCAGACAAGAGCTCCTACAATGAGCAGTTCTTC.